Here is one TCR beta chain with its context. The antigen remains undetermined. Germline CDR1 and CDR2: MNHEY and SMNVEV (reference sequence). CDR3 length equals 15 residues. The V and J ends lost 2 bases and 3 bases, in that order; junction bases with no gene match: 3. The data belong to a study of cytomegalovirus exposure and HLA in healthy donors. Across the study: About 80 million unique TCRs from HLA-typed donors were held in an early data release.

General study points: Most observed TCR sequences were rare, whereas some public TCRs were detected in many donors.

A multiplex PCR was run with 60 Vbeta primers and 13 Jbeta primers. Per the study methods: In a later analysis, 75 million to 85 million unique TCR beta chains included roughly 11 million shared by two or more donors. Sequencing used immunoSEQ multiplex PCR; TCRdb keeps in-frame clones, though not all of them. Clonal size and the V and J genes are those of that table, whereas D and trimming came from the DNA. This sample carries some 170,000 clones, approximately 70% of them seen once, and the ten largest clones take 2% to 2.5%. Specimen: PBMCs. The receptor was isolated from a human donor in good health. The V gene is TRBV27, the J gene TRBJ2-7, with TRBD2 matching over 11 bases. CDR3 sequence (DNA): TGTGCCAGCAGTTTAATAGCGGGGGGGGGCTACGAGCAGTACTTC. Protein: CASSLIAGGGYEQYF.